The next 3 T cell receptor beta chains were all read from a single sample in a study of control samples from healthy donors and cancer patients. TCRdb's copy holds only in-frame clones and misses some; the assay was immunoSEQ multiplex PCR. The table has 63,000 or so clones, nearly 85% seen once. The material sequenced was blood. The receptors were gathered from a man aged 45-65 years in good health.

V is TRBV4-2 and J is TRBJ2-1; 8 positions agree with TRBD1. The ends lost 2 bases at V and 8 bases at J; junction bases unmatched: 11. The V gene's germline CDR1 is LGHNA and CDR2 YNFKEQ. This CDR3 spans 16 amino acids. CDR3 protein: CASSQQVGGQVDEQFF. In DNA form, the CDR3 reads TGTGCCAGCAGCCAACAGGTGGGGGGACAGGTAGATGAGCAGTTCTTC.

The V call is TRBV5-1, the J call TRBJ2-3; D unresolved. CDR1 is SGHRS, CDR2 YFSETQ, per germline. V shed 0 bases and J shed 3 bases, with 11 bases lying between them. The CDR3 has 15 residues. The CDR3: CASSLDASSTDTQYF. CDR3 bases: TGCGCCAGCAGCTTGGACGCCAGTAGTACAGATACGCAGTATTTT.

The genes are TRBV12-5 and TRBJ2-6; D not certain. The germline V gene has CDR1 LGHNT and CDR2 FRNRAP. V was shortened by 0 bases and J by 1 base, with 13 bases between the two germline ends. The CDR3 runs to 18 residues. The CDR3 DNA reads TGTGCTAGTGGTTTGGTACAGCCCTCCCCATCTGGGGCCAACGTCCTGACTTTC. This encodes CASGLVQPSPSGANVLTF.